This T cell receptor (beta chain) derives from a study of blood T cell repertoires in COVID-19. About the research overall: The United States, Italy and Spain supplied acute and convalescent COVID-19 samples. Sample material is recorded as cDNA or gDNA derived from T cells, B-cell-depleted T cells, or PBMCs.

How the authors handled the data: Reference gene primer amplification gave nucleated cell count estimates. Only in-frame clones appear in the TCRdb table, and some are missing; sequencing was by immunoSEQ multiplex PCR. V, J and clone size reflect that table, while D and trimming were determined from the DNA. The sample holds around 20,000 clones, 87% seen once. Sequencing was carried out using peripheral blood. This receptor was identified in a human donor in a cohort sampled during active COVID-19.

The CDR3 bases are TGTGCCAGCAGTTTGGGCGGGAGGGGTCGCACAGATACGCAGTATTTT. It is translated as CASSLGGRGRTDTQYF. V gene TRBV27 combines with J gene TRBJ2-3; 9 bases are a match to TRBD2. The CDR3 contains 16 residues. V lost 3 bases to trimming and J lost 1 base; unmatched junction nucleotides: 5. CDR1 is MNHEY, CDR2 SMNVEV, per germline (reference sequence).